Below are 32 T cell receptor beta chains sequenced from a single sample in a study of blood T cell repertoires in COVID-19 (dated by TCRdb to the early 2020s). Library generation was performed with the immunoSEQ multiplex PCR assay. Held by TCRdb, this immuneACCESS table contains in-frame sequences only and omits some clones. Under half of the omission traces to an unresolved V gene where checked; the cause of the rest is unknown. The sample has about 81,000 clones on record, 91% of them singletons. Together, the top ten hold 1.9% of the sample. Sequencing was done on a sample of peripheral blood. These receptors were obtained from a woman in her forties or fifties in a cohort sampled during active COVID-19.

This chain joins TRBV9 and TRBJ2-7; TRBD2 matches at 9 bases. The V gene end was trimmed by 3 bases and the J gene end by 6 bases; junction bases not matched to a gene: 13. Per germline, CDR1 SGDLS and CDR2 YYNGEE. This CDR3 spans 16 amino acids. CDR3 sequence reads: CASSAQPGLAISEQYF. The DNA for the CDR3 is TGTGCCAGCAGCGCCCAGCCGGGACTAGCAATATCCGAGCAGTACTTC.

The chain has TRBV27 and TRBJ2-1; the D gene is possibly TRBD2 (5 bases). CDR3 length: 14 amino acids. Trimming shortened V by 7 bases and J by 3 bases, and 13 bases separated the two germline ends. Germline-derived CDR1 and CDR2 are MNHEY and SMNVEV (reference sequence). The CDR3 region has the DNA TGTGCCAGCACAAAGCGGCCCGACTACAATGAGCAGTTCTTC. It translates to CASTKRPDYNEQFF.

The V and J genes are TRBV6-5 and TRBJ1-1; 7 bases fit TRBD1. CDR1 is MNHEY and CDR2 is SVGAGI in the germline V gene. The CDR3 runs to 14 residues. Trimming removed 0 bases from V and 6 bases from J; junction bases left unmatched: 4. The CDR3 protein is CASSYSIGGPEAFF. In nucleotides, the CDR3 is TGTGCCAGCAGTTACTCTATAGGGGGCCCTGAAGCTTTCTTT.

CDR3 residues: CASSLGDRAEQYF. In DNA form, the CDR3 reads TGTGCCAGCAGCCTAGGGGACAGGGCCGAGCAGTACTTC. The V call is TRBV3-1 (or the pseudogene TRBV3-2), the J call TRBJ2-7; 9 bases are a match to TRBD1. In germline, CDR1 is LGHDT, CDR2 YNNKEL (reference sequence). This CDR3 spans 13 amino acids. V shed 4 bases and J 6 bases; nucleotides not matched to a gene: 4.

Only one count was recorded for this clone. The chain employs TRBV9 and TRBJ2-1; 9 bases are a match to TRBD1. V was pared by 3 bases and J by 8 bases, with 6 bases of the junction left unmatched. Germline values: CDR1 SGDLS, CDR2 YYNGEE. This CDR3 is built from 14 residues. CDR3 DNA: TGTGCCAGCAGCGCACGGGACAGGGTACATGAGCAGTTCTTC. Translating it yields CASSARDRVHEQFF. Variable domain in full (rest from reference TRBV9 and TRBJ2-1): DSGVTQTPKHLITATGQRVTLRCSPRSGDLSVYWYQQSLDQGLQFLIQYYNGEERAKGNILERFSAQQFPDLHSELNLSSLELGDSALYFCASSARDRVHEQFFGPGTRLTVL.

This chain links TRBV5-1 with TRBJ2-2; TRBD2 matches at 9 bases. V was clipped by 2 bases and J by 3 bases; unmatched bases: 5. The germline V gene encodes CDR1 SGHRS and CDR2 YFSETQ. The CDR3 runs to 16 residues. The CDR3 loop reads CASSFGSGGDTGELFF. The CDR3 coding sequence is TGCGCCAGCAGCTTTGGTAGCGGGGGCGACACCGGGGAGCTGTTTTTT.

V and J are TRBV4-1 and TRBJ2-2, with a weak D call TRBD2 (6 bases). This CDR3 has 16 amino acids. Looked up from germline, CDR1 is MGHRA and CDR2 is YSYEKL. V was cut by 0 bases and J by 1 base, with 9 bases left in between. DNA of the CDR3: TGCGCCAGCAGCCAAGAATCCGGGGGGAACACCGGGGAGCTGTTTTTT. Translation gives CASSQESGGNTGELFF.

The genes are TRBV18 and TRBJ2-3, with 9 nucleotides matching TRBD2. The germline V gene has CDR1 KGHSH and CDR2 LQKENI. Trimming cost V 0 bases and J 3 bases; bases outside gene matches: 1. CDR3 size: 15 residues. This CDR3 is CASSPPTSGTDTQYF. The CDR3 nucleotides read TGTGCCAGCTCACCACCTACTAGCGGGACAGATACGCAGTATTTT.

The rearrangement uses TRBV11-2 and TRBJ2-1; D unclear. Per the germline V gene, CDR1 is SGHAT and CDR2 is FQNNGV. Trimming shortened V by 2 bases and J by 8 bases, and 16 bases separated the two germline ends. The CDR3 runs 15 residues. The CDR3 spells CASSLPRSSVDEQFF. DNA of the CDR3: TGTGCCAGCAGCTTACCCCGGAGCAGCGTCGATGAGCAGTTCTTC.

The chain recombines TRBV5-1 with TRBJ1-1; D perhaps matches TRBD1 (5 bases). The V gene's germline CDR1 is SGHRS and CDR2 YFSETQ. Trimming left V 2 bases short and J 4 bases short, with 12 bases between. This CDR3 region has 14 residues. The CDR3 nucleotides are TGCGCCAGCAGCTTTGGAGGGGCGAGCACTGAAGCTTTCTTT. Translating gives CASSFGGASTEAFF.

The chain recombines TRBV6-1 with TRBJ2-7, with unresolved D. The CDR3 is 13 residues long. Per the germline V gene, CDR1 is MNHNS and CDR2 is SASEGT. V lost 3 bases and J 0 bases, leaving 6 bases between the germline ends. In DNA form, the CDR3 reads TGTGCCAGCAGTGACGCTAGCTCCTACGAGCAGTACTTC. Amino acid sequence: CASSDASSYEQYF.

The chain links TRBV3-1 (or the pseudogene TRBV3-2) to TRBJ1-4; a weak D match, TRBD1 (6 bases). Trimming removed 4 bases at V and 3 bases at J, with 12 bases between. CDR1 and CDR2 from the germline V gene are LGHDT and YNNKEL (reference sequence). The CDR3 loop spans 15 amino acids. CDR3 amino acids: CASSRSGAPNEKLFF. CDR3 DNA: TGTGCCAGCAGCCGGTCAGGGGCCCCTAATGAAAAACTGTTTTTT.

This chain connects TRBV3-1 (or the pseudogene TRBV3-2) to TRBJ1-4; tentative D call: TRBD1 (6 bases). V was shortened by 1 base and J by 8 bases, with 20 bases between the two germline ends. CDR1 is LGHDT and CDR2 is YNNKEL in the germline V gene (reference sequence). This CDR3 is built from 17 residues. The CDR3 DNA is TGTGCCAGCAGCCAAGCGGGGACACTCCTGGGCGGAGAAAAACTGTTTTTT. This sequence encodes CASSQAGTLLGGEKLFF.

CDR3 loop: CASSVVSSGGNEQFF. CDR3 sequence (DNA): TGTGCCAGCAGCGTAGTTTCTAGCGGGGGGAATGAGCAGTTCTTC. The chain joins TRBV9 to TRBJ2-1; the match to TRBD2 covers 11 bases. In germline, CDR1 is SGDLS, CDR2 YYNGEE. Trimming removed 0 bases from V and 7 bases from J; junction bases left unmatched: 3. The CDR3 loop spans 15 amino acids.

This chain links TRBV11-3 with TRBJ2-1; 10 nucleotides line up with TRBD2. V shed 3 bases, J shed 6 bases, and the junction held 8 bases outside the gene matches. Germline V gene sequence: CDR1 SGHNT, CDR2 YENEEA. CDR3 length equals 16 residues. CDR3: CASSLVAGGRGNEQFF. The CDR3, as DNA: TGTGCCAGCAGCTTGGTAGCGGGAGGAAGAGGCAATGAGCAGTTCTTC.

The V call is TRBV5-1, the J call TRBJ2-3; TRBD2 matches 10 bases. The ends lost 0 bases at V and 3 bases at J; junction bases unmatched: 1. Germline V gene data show CDR1 as SGHRS and CDR2 as YFSETQ. The CDR3 is 15 residues long. CDR3 nucleotide sequence: TGCGCCAGCAGCTTGGGGACTAGCGGAACAGATACGCAGTATTTT. Its protein is CASSLGTSGTDTQYF. Drawing the rest from reference TRBV5-1 and TRBJ2-3, the complete variable domain is KAGVTQTPRYLIKTRGQQVTLSCSPISGHRSVSWYQQTPGQGLQFLFEYFSETQRNKGNFPGRFSGRQFSNSRSEMNVSTLELGDSALYLCASSLGTSGTDTQYFGPGTRLTVL.

The V gene is TRBV6-5, the J gene TRBJ2-3; 9 bases map to TRBD1. With 6 bases clipped from V and 2 bases from J, the junction kept 3 bases outside the gene matches. This CDR3 region has 14 residues. Germline CDR1 MNHEY, CDR2 SVGAGI. Here the CDR3 reads CASRWDRATDTQYF. The CDR3, as DNA: TGTGCCAGCAGATGGGACAGGGCCACAGATACGCAGTATTTT.

J is TRBJ1-2 and V is TRBV5-5; D gene ambiguous. V dropped 0 bases and J dropped 8 bases, with 20 bases sitting between them. The germline gives CDR1 SGHKS, CDR2 YYEKEE (reference sequence). This CDR3 has 16 amino acids. The CDR3: CASSLGPTSASRGYTF. CDR3 sequence (DNA): TGTGCCAGCAGCTTGGGACCCACGTCCGCCTCGAGGGGCTACACCTTC.

The rearrangement joins TRBV4-1 to TRBJ1-1, with a tentative D call TRBD1 (6 bases). Germline V gene sequence: CDR1 MGHRA, CDR2 YSYEKL. The V end lost 6 bases, the J end lost 6 bases, and 11 bases lay between the germline ends. CDR3 size: 12 residues. CDR3 sequence: CASSLNRAEAFF. The CDR3 region has the DNA TGCGCCAGCAGTCTAAACAGGGCTGAAGCTTTCTTT.

This clone was counted between two and nine times. The gene calls are TRBV10-3 and TRBJ1-5, with D possibly matching TRBD1 (5 bases). The germline CDR1 and CDR2 sequences are ENHRY and SYGVKD. The V end lost 7 bases, the J end lost 5 bases, and 21 bases lay between the germline ends. The CDR3 contains 16 residues. CDR3 in amino acids: CAIKSGVGTEDQPQHF. CDR3 in DNA: TGTGCCATCAAGTCGGGAGTAGGGACTGAGGATCAGCCCCAGCATTTT.

This chain joins TRBV6-5 and TRBJ1-5; D may be TRBD1 (6 bases). The CDR3 has 12 amino acids. Germline CDR1 MNHEY, CDR2 SVGAGI. V lost 6 bases and J 9 bases, leaving 12 bases between the germline ends. CDR3 in amino acids: CASRTGVGPQHF. Written as DNA, the CDR3 is TGTGCCAGCAGGACAGGAGTCGGGCCCCAGCATTTT.

The CDR3 region has the DNA TGCAGCGTGGGCCGGAGGGGCTCCTACAATGAGCAGTTCTTC. It yields the protein CSVGRRGSYNEQFF. This chain uses TRBV29-1 with TRBJ2-1, with D possibly TRBD2 on 6 matching bases. This CDR3 has 14 amino acids. The germline V gene encodes CDR1 SQVTM and CDR2 ANQGSEA. With 6 bases removed from V and 0 bases from J, the gap between germline ends came to 12 bases.

This clone showed up just once. The chain joins TRBV7-9 to TRBJ2-5, with 10 nucleotides matching TRBD1. Trimming took 5 bases from V and 4 from J; bases not matched to a gene: 7. From germline, CDR1 is SEHNR and CDR2 FQNEAQ (reference sequence). CDR3 length equals 15 residues. The CDR3 DNA reads as TGTGCCAGCAGCACCGGACAGGGGGTAATAGAGACCCAGTACTTC. This gives the protein CASSTGQGVIETQYF.

The chain recombines TRBV4-1 with TRBJ2-1, with D perhaps matching TRBD1 (5 bases). The CDR3 is 16 residues long. The germline V gene encodes CDR1 MGHRA and CDR2 YSYEKL. The V end lost 1 base, the J end lost 2 bases, and 12 bases lay between the germline ends. The CDR3 nucleotides are TGCGCCAGCAGCCAAGGGACCTCAGGGACCTACAATGAGCAGTTCTTC. As protein: CASSQGTSGTYNEQFF.

This clone has only a few counts. The rearrangement uses TRBV5-1 and TRBJ2-1; D might be TRBD1 (5 bases). V was cut by 0 bases and J by 0 bases, with 13 bases left in between. The CDR3 is 17 amino acids. CDR1 and CDR2 from the germline V gene are SGHRS and YFSETQ. DNA of the CDR3: TGCGCCAGCAGCTTGGTACGACAGCCCAGCTCCTACAATGAGCAGTTCTTC. Translated: CASSLVRQPSSYNEQFF. Looking up the rest from reference TRBV5-1 and TRBJ2-1 gives the full variable domain: KAGVTQTPRYLIKTRGQQVTLSCSPISGHRSVSWYQQTPGQGLQFLFEYFSETQRNKGNFPGRFSGRQFSNSRSEMNVSTLELGDSALYLCASSLVRQPSSYNEQFFGPGTRLTVL.

The rearrangement uses TRBV9 and TRBJ1-4, with 10 positions matching TRBD1. After removal of 0 bases from V and 4 bases from J, the junction contained 3 bases not matched to a gene. The CDR3 covers 16 residues. The V gene's germline CDR1 is SGDLS and CDR2 YYNGEE. CDR3 coding DNA: TGTGCCAGCAGCGTAGGAGGGACAGGGGTTAATGAAAAACTGTTTTTT. Residues: CASSVGGTGVNEKLFF.

This chain connects TRBV4-1 to TRBJ1-2; maybe TRBD1 (6 bases). The CDR3 runs 15 residues. V lost 0 bases and J lost 8, with 16 bases in between. Germline loops: CDR1 MGHRA, CDR2 YSYEKL. The CDR3, as DNA: TGCGCCAGCAGCCAAGATCGGGGGGCCTCGGTCGGCTACACCTTC. Its protein is CASSQDRGASVGYTF.

The rearrangement links TRBV14 to TRBJ2-7; a weak D match, TRBD1 (6 bases). This CDR3 spans 15 amino acids. Trimming pared 2 bases from V and 2 bases from J, leaving 13 bases between. Germline values: CDR1 SGHDN, CDR2 FVKESK. CDR3 nucleotides: TGTGCCAGCAGCCAATGGGTAGGACAGACCTACGAGCAGTACTTC. Amino acids: CASSQWVGQTYEQYF.

This chain links TRBV9 with TRBJ2-3, with 11 bases matching TRBD2. Per the germline V gene, CDR1 is SGDLS and CDR2 is YYNGEE. With V trimmed by 4 bases and J by 0 bases, 7 bases remained unmatched. The CDR3 is made up of 17 amino acids. The CDR3 DNA sequence: TGTGCCAGCAGCCCCAGGCCTAGCGGGGGGAGCACAGATACGCAGTATTTT. Translated, it gives CASSPRPSGGSTDTQYF.

The sample holds one count of this clone. The chain couples TRBV5-1 to TRBJ2-5; 9 bases agree with TRBD2. The length of the CDR3 is 14 residues. Trimming removed 4 bases from V and 10 bases from J; junction bases left unmatched: 11. The germline CDR1 and CDR2 sequences are SGHRS and YFSETQ. CDR3 coding DNA: TGCGCCAGCAGCGCCCAGGCGGGGGGGCTGGACCAGTACTTC. It specifies CASSAQAGGLDQYF.

The chain uses TRBV5-8 and TRBJ1-1, with 10 bases identical to TRBD1. CDR1 and CDR2 (germline): SGHTS, YDEGEE. Trimming cost V 4 bases and J 5 bases; bases outside gene matches: 8. The CDR3 length is 15 residues. CDR3: CASSQQGQGMTEAFF. In DNA form, the CDR3 reads TGTGCCAGCAGCCAACAGGGACAGGGGATGACTGAAGCTTTCTTT.

The chain is built from TRBV5-5 and TRBJ1-2; 8 bases are a match to TRBD1. Germline-derived CDR1 and CDR2 are SGHKS and YYEKEE (reference sequence). J lost 5 bases, V lost 4 bases, and 19 bases had no gene match. This CDR3 is 18 amino acids long. In nucleotides, the CDR3 is TGTGCCAGCAGCGCGTTCCTGGGACAGGAAACTTGGGGATATGGCTACACCTTC. Translation gives CASSAFLGQETWGYGYTF.